A single sample is the source of the 10 T cell receptor beta chains below, sequenced in a study of blood T cell repertoires in COVID-19 (dated by TCRdb to about 2020). The library was made by the immunoSEQ multiplex PCR assay. Sourced from immuneACCESS, this table was stored by TCRdb with only in-frame sequences that have V and J called. A share of the clones is absent; for the studies checked, an unresolved V gene accounts for under half, and the remainder has no known explanation. The sample table lists about 170,000 clones, approximately 80% of them with a count of one. The top ten clonotypes cover around 15% of the sample. The specimen was peripheral blood. The receptor source for this set is a woman in her 70s with COVID-19, enrolled during active disease.

The chain carries TRBV30 and TRBJ2-6; 8 nucleotides match TRBD1. The germline V gene encodes CDR1 GTSNPN and CDR2 SVGIG (reference sequence). V was clipped by 2 bases and J by 2 bases; unmatched bases: 2. The CDR3 loop spans 15 amino acids. CDR3 loop: CAWSRQGTGANVLTF. CDR3 in DNA: TGTGCCTGGAGTAGACAGGGGACTGGGGCCAACGTCCTGACTTTC.

The chain recombines TRBV6-5 with TRBJ1-3; unclear D gene. This CDR3 region has 14 residues. CDR1 is MNHEY and CDR2 is SVGAGI in the germline V gene. V was pared by 0 bases and J by 0 bases, with 3 bases between. The CDR3 DNA follows: TGTGCCAGCAGTTACTCTCACTCTGGAAACACCATATATTTT. It codes for CASSYSHSGNTIYF.

The V call is TRBV27, the J call TRBJ2-1, with TRBD2 matching 12 bases. CDR3 length: 13 residues. CDR1 and CDR2 from the germline V gene are MNHEY and SMNVEV (reference sequence). After removal of 5 bases from V and 12 bases from J, the junction contained 5 bases not matched to a gene. CDR3 nucleotide sequence: TGTGCCAGCAGTGTCGGACTAGCGGGGAGGCAGTTCTTC. This gives the protein CASSVGLAGRQFF.

The chain joins TRBV19 to TRBJ2-3, with TRBD2 matching over 8 bases. The germline V gene has CDR1 LNHDA and CDR2 SQIVND (reference sequence). This CDR3 comprises 15 residues. Unmatched junction bases numbered 9, after V lost 10 bases and J lost 0 bases. Written as DNA, the CDR3 is TGTGCCACCTTCGGTAGCGGGAATAGCACAGATACGCAGTATTTT. As protein: CATFGSGNSTDTQYF. Together with reference TRBV19 and TRBJ2-3, the CDR3 gives the full variable domain: DGGITQSPKYLFRKEGQNVTLSCEQNLNHDAMYWYRQDPGQGLRLIYYSQIVNDFQKGDIAEGYSVSREKKESFPLTVTSAQKNPTAFYLCATFGSGNSTDTQYFGPGTRLTVL.

V usage is TRBV6-1 and J usage is TRBJ1-5; TRBD1 matches at 8 bases. The CDR3 consists of 14 residues. CDR1 is MNHNS and CDR2 is SASEGT in the germline V gene. Trimming at V came to 3 bases and at J to 10 bases, leaving 8 bases not matched to a gene. The CDR3: CASSDGDRYDPQHF. The DNA of the CDR3 is TGTGCCAGCAGTGACGGGGACAGGTATGACCCCCAGCATTTT.

This chain uses TRBV30 with TRBJ2-5; TRBD2 is a possible D gene (5 bases). The CDR3 loop spans 12 amino acids. Trimming pared 0 bases from V and 3 bases from J, leaving 5 bases between. The V gene's germline CDR1 is GTSNPN and CDR2 SVGIG (reference sequence). This chain's CDR3 is CAWSVEEETQYF. The CDR3 nucleotides are TGTGCCTGGAGTGTGGAGGAAGAGACCCAGTACTTC. The entire variable domain, with the rest obtained from reference TRBV30 and TRBJ2-5, is as follows: SQTIHQWPATLVQPVGSPLSLECTVEGTSNPNLYWYRQAAGRGLQLLFYSVGIGQISSEVPQNLSASRPQDRQFILSSKKLLLSDSGFYLCAWSVEEETQYFGPGTRLLVL.

The table lists this clone with a few counts. The gene calls are TRBV6-1 and TRBJ2-4; the D gene is possibly TRBD1 (5 bases). The CDR3 covers 15 residues. Germline V CDR1 and CDR2: MNHNS, SASEGT. V gave up 0 bases and J gave up 4 bases, with 10 bases separating them. The CDR3 nucleotides read TGTGCCAGCAGTGAAGCAGGGGTAACTAAAAACATTCAGTACTTC. Translating it yields CASSEAGVTKNIQYF.

Only one count was recorded for this clone. V is TRBV19 and J is TRBJ1-6, with D perhaps TRBD1 (5 bases). Trimming shortened V by 7 bases and J by 10 bases, and 17 bases separated the two germline ends. Germline V gene data show CDR1 as LNHDA and CDR2 as SQIVND (reference sequence). CDR3 size: 14 residues. CDR3 amino acids: CASTFGQGKSPLHF. The DNA of the CDR3 is TGTGCCAGTACCTTCGGGCAGGGAAAATCACCCCTCCACTTT.

On this clone itself: Other DNA sequences in this sample translate to the same CDR3. The chain employs TRBV18 and TRBJ2-5; 9 positions match TRBD1. The V and J ends lost 3 bases and 4 bases, in that order; junction bases with no gene match: 0. Looked up from germline, CDR1 is KGHSH and CDR2 is LQKENI. The CDR3 loop spans 13 amino acids. CDR3 sequence: CASSPGQGETQYF. CDR3 nucleotide sequence: TGTGCCAGCTCACCGGGACAGGGAGAGACCCAGTACTTC.

The chain combines TRBV5-1 with TRBJ2-7, with 9 nucleotides matching TRBD1. Germline V gene sequence: CDR1 SGHRS, CDR2 YFSETQ. This CDR3 contains 15 residues. Germline trimming cut 4 bases from V and 5 bases from J; bases unmatched to any gene: 10. CDR3 DNA sequence: TGCGCCAGCAGCCTAGGACAGGGGTTGAGAAACGAGCAGTACGTC. This translates into CASSLGQGLRNEQYV.